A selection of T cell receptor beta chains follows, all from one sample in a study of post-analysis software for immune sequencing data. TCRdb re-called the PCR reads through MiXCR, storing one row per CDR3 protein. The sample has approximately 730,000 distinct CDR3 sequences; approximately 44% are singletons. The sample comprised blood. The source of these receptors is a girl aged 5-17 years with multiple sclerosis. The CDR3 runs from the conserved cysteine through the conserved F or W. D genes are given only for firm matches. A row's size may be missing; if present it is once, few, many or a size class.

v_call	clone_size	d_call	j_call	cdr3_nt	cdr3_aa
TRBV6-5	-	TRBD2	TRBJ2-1	TGTGCCAGCAGGGAGGGGACTAGCTGGGGCAAGCAGTTCTTC	CASREGTSWGKQFF
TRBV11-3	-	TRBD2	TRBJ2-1	TGTGCCAGCAGCTTAGGGCGGCTAGCGGACAATGAGCAGTTCTTC	CASSLGRLADNEQFF
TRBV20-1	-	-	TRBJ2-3	TGCAGTGCGACTGAAAGCACAGATACGCAGTATTTT	CSATESTDTQYF
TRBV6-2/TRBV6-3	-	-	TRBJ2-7	TGTGCCGTGGGGGGATACGAGCAGTACTTC	CAVGGYEQYF
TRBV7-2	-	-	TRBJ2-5	TGTGCCAGCAGCTTAGTGGGCCTCCCGGCGCAGGGTGGAGAGACCCAGTACTTC	CASSLVGLPAQGGETQYF
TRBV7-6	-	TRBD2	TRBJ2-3	TGTGCCAGCAGCCCCCTAGCGGGAGGGGAAGATACGCAGTATTTT	CASSPLAGGEDTQYF
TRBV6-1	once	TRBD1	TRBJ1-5	TGTGCCAGCAGTGAGCCAGGGGGGGGCAATCAGCCCCAGCATTTT	CASSEPGGGNQPQHF
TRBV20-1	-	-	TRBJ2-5	TGCAGTGCCGACGGATTCCAAGAGACCCAGTACTTC	CSADGFQETQYF
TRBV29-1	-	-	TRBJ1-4	TGCAGCGTTGTGGGGGTCGAAAAACTGTTTTTT	CSVVGVEKLFF
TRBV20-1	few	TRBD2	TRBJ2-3	TGCAGTGCTAGGGGGACTAGACATGCAGATACGCAGTATTTT	CSARGTRHADTQYF
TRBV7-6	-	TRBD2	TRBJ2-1	TGTGCCAGCAGCTCTAGCCTAGCGGCCGGTGAGCAGTTCTTC	CASSSSLAAGEQFF
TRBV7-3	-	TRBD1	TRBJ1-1	TGTGTCAGCAGCTTAAAAGCGGGACAGGGGCCGAACACTGAAGCTTTCTTT	CVSSLKAGQGPNTEAFF
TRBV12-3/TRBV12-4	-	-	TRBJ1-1	TGTGCCAGCAGTCCTTCGGACGAAGCTTTCTTT	CASSPSDEAFF
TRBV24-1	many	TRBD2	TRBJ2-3	TGTGCCACCAGTGACCCGTTCAGCCCTAGCGGGAGCCGAACAGATACGCAGTATTTT	CATSDPFSPSGSRTDTQYF
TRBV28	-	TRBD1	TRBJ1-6	TGTGCCGCCGCCGGACAGGGTAATTCACCCCTCCACTTT	CAAAGQGNSPLHF
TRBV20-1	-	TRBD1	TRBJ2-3	TGCAGTGCTGACCGACAGGGGAGCACAGATACGCAGTATTTT	CSADRQGSTDTQYF
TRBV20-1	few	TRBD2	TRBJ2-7	TGCAGTGCTTTATATTCTACTAGCGAAACGCCCTACGAGCAGTACTTC	CSALYSTSETPYEQYF
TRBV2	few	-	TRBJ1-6	TGTGCCAGCCAGGAGGGGCCGGATTCACCCCTCCACTTT	CASQEGPDSPLHF
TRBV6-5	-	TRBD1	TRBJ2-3	TGTGCCAGCACTCAGACAGGGGTATCGGCAGATACGCAGTATTTT	CASTQTGVSADTQYF
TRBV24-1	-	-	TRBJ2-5	TGTGCCACCAGTGATCCCACGGGACGGTTGGAGACCCAGTACTTC	CATSDPTGRLETQYF
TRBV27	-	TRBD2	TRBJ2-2	TGTGCCAGCAGTTTAGGGCTAGCGGGCTTCTCGAACACCGGGGAGCTGTTTTTT	CASSLGLAGFSNTGELFF
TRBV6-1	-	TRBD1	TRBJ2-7	TGTGCCAGCAGGGAGACAGGGAATTCCTACGAGCAGTACTTC	CASRETGNSYEQYF
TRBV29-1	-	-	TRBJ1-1	TGCAGCGTTAAAGACGGACCGAAACCCAAGGCCCCGGAAGCTTTCTTT	CSVKDGPKPKAPEAFF
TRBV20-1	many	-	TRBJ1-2	TGCAGTGCTAGAGCCCCAGGGGATGCCTATGGCTACACCTTC	CSARAPGDAYGYTF